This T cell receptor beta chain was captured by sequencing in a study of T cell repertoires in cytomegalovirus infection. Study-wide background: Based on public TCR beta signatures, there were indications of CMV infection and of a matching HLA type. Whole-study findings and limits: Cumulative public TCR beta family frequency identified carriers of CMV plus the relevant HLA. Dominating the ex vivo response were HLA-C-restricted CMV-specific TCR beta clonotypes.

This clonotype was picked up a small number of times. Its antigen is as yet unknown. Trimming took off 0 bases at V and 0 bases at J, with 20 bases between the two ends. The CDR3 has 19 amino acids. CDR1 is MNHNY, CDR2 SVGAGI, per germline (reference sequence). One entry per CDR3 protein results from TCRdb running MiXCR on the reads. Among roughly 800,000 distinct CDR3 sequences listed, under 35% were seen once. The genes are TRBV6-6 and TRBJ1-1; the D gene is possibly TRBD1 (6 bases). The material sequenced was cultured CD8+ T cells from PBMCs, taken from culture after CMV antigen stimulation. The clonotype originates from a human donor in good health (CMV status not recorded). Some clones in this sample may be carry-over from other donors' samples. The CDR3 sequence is CASSYSGPGGGVLNTEAFF. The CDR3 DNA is TGTGCCAGCAGTTACTCGGGCCCCGGGGGCGGCGTCTTGAACACTGAAGCTTTCTTT.